This T cell receptor beta chain was obtained from a study of control samples from healthy donors and cancer patients. Here immunoSEQ multiplex PCR was the method, and the copy in TCRdb shows in-frame clones only, minus some. Of about 180,000 clones in the sample, 94% are singletons; the top ten hold approximately 1.5%. This clone was counted once. The sample contains more than one DNA sequence encoding this CDR3. V lost 5 bases, J lost 1 base, and 14 bases lay in between. CDR1 is SEHNR, CDR2 FQNEAQ, per germline (reference sequence). CDR3 size: 15 residues. The chain carries TRBV7-9 and TRBJ1-1, with D perhaps TRBD1 (6 bases). Sequencing used blood. This TCR derives from a woman aged 18-29 years in good health. The CDR3 DNA follows: TGTGCCAGCAGCCCACTACCGACAGGGAACACTGAAGCTTTCTTT. It codes for CASSPLPTGNTEAFF.